The source of this T cell receptor (beta chain) is a study of siplizumab effects on memory and regulatory T cells. Libraries were prepared by immunoSEQ multiplex PCR; TCRdb keeps only in-frame clonotypes and omits some of them. The data show 80,000 to 95,000 clones, around 95% seen once. The TCR comes from a human donor in good health. Sequences were obtained from CD8+ T cells sorted from blood.

The CDR3 loop is CASSHQLAGGSDEQFF. For the CDR3, the DNA is TGTGCCAGCAGCCACCAACTAGCGGGAGGGTCAGATGAGCAGTTCTTC. The rearrangement joins TRBV16 to TRBJ2-1; 13 nucleotides line up with TRBD2. From germline, CDR1 is KGHSY and CDR2 FQNENV. CDR3 size: 16 residues. V shed 3 bases and J 8 bases; nucleotides not matched to a gene: 7.